The rows below give T cell receptor beta chains drawn from one sample of a study of T cell responses to AZD1222 COVID-19 vaccine. The method was immunoSEQ multiplex PCR; TCRdb's version includes in-frame clones alone and lacks a portion of them. This table has more than 95,000 clones, around 80% appearing once. The sample here was peripheral blood, taken on day 0 of AZD1222 vaccination. Every receptor here comes from an adult in good health. The CDR3 runs from the conserved cysteine through the conserved F or W. A D gene is named only where the DNA matches it firmly. Not all rows give a size; the values are once, few, many and, for expanded clones, a class.

size,J,D,V,DNA,CDR3
NA,TRBJ1-1,NA,TRBV6-6,TGTGCCAGCAGCTTACGGATGTACACTGAAGCTTTCTTT,CASSLRMYTEAFF
NA,TRBJ1-5,TRBD1,TRBV7-8,TGTGCCAGCAGCCAACACTACGGGGACAGGGTAGGACAGCCCCAGCATTTT,CASSQHYGDRVGQPQHF
NA,TRBJ2-1,TRBD2,TRBV18,TGTGCCAGCTCACCTTCTGGACTAGCGGGGACGGATGAGCAGTTCTTC,CASSPSGLAGTDEQFF
NA,TRBJ2-5,NA,TRBV19,TGTGCCAGTAGTTCTGGGAATCAAGAGACCCAGTACTTC,CASSSGNQETQYF
NA,TRBJ1-2,NA,TRBV5-4,TGTGCCAGCAGCTTGTCCCGGACGGGCAATGGCTACACCTTC,CASSLSRTGNGYTF
NA,TRBJ2-7,NA,TRBV4-1,TGCGCCAGCAGCCAAGAGCCGCCGGGGATTAAATACGAGCAGTACTTC,CASSQEPPGIKYEQYF
NA,TRBJ2-2,NA,TRBV6-1,TGTGCCAGCAGTGAAGCGCTGGGAGGGCAGGGGGCCGGGGAGCTGTTTTTT,CASSEALGGQGAGELFF
few,TRBJ2-3,TRBD2,TRBV4-1,TGCGCCAGCAGCCCGGCGGCGGGGGGCAGGAATACGCAGTATTTT,CASSPAAGGRNTQYF
NA,TRBJ1-2,NA,TRBV7-8,TGTGCCAGCAGCTTAGCGACGGGCACCTACTATGGCTACACCTTC,CASSLATGTYYGYTF
NA,TRBJ1-2,TRBD1,TRBV3-1/TRBV3-2,TGTGCCAGCAGCCAAATGGACAGGGACAGCTACACCTTC,CASSQMDRDSYTF
NA,TRBJ1-2,TRBD1,TRBV18,TGTGCCAGCTCAAAGGACAGGGTCTATGGCTACACCTTC,CASSKDRVYGYTF
NA,TRBJ1-2,NA,TRBV7-9,TGTGCCAGCAGCTTAGAGGGGGGGTATCATGGCTACACCTTC,CASSLEGGYHGYTF
NA,TRBJ1-6,NA,TRBV6-5,TGTGCCAGTCTAAACAACCGGGGCCAAAATTCACCCCTCCACTTT,CASLNNRGQNSPLHF
NA,TRBJ1-1,NA,TRBV7-6,TGTGCCAGCAGCTTCACCCCCCTGGTCACGAACACTGAAGCTTTCTTT,CASSFTPLVTNTEAFF
NA,TRBJ1-1,NA,TRBV6-5,TGTGCCAGCATCGGCGAACCTCCCTCTCGGGCTTTCTTT,CASIGEPPSRAFF
NA,TRBJ2-7,NA,TRBV5-8,TGTGCCAGCAAATCCGTCTCCTACGAGCAGTACTTC,CASKSVSYEQYF
NA,TRBJ2-4,NA,TRBV10-3,TGTGCCATCAGGGGCGGGGGCCCCCAAAACATTCAGTACTTC,CAIRGGGPQNIQYF
NA,TRBJ1-6,NA,TRBV7-9,TGTGCCAGCAGCTTAGAGGGTTATTATAATTCACCCCTCCACTTT,CASSLEGYYNSPLHF
NA,TRBJ2-3,NA,TRBV5-1,TGCGCCAGCAGCCCTTACGGGGGATCCACAGATACGCAGTATTTT,CASSPYGGSTDTQYF
NA,TRBJ2-5,TRBD2,TRBV12-5,TGTGCTAGTGGTCAGGGGACTAGCGGGGGGTTACAAGAGACCCAGTACTTC,CASGQGTSGGLQETQYF
NA,TRBJ2-7,NA,TRBV6-5,TGTGCCAGCAGTTACTCGAGTGGGGGATCCTACGAGCAGTACTTC,CASSYSSGGSYEQYF
NA,TRBJ2-2,NA,TRBV20-1,TGCAGTGCTAGTTCAGGGGCTCCCGGGGAGCTGTTTTTT,CSASSGAPGELFF
NA,TRBJ2-2,NA,TRBV11-2,TGTGCCAGCAGCCCCACGGCCGGGGCCGGCGGGGAGCTGTTTTTT,CASSPTAGAGGELFF
NA,TRBJ1-2,NA,TRBV6-5,TGTGCCAGCAGTTATTTTCGGGGGAGAAGCTATGGCTACACCTTC,CASSYFRGRSYGYTF
NA,TRBJ1-3,TRBD1,TRBV7-2,TGTGCCAGCAGCCAAAACCAGGGGGTGGCAGGAAACACCATATATTTT,CASSQNQGVAGNTIYF
NA,TRBJ2-5,NA,TRBV9,TGTGCCAGCAGCGTAGGGCTAGCGTTGGAGACCCAGTACTTC,CASSVGLALETQYF
NA,TRBJ1-5,NA,TRBV6-2/TRBV6-3,TGTGCCAGCAGTTACCCTATAACGGGCCAGCCCCAGCATTTT,CASSYPITGQPQHF
NA,TRBJ2-3,NA,TRBV24-1,TGTGCCACCAGTGTATCGGGGGCAGATACGCAGTATTTT,CATSVSGADTQYF
NA,TRBJ2-5,NA,TRBV28,TGTGCCAGCAGTTTATGGGGCCTCGGAGAGACCCAGTACTTC,CASSLWGLGETQYF
NA,TRBJ1-1,TRBD1,TRBV20-1,TGCAGTGCGACAGGGGGCACTGAAGCTTTCTTT,CSATGGTEAFF
NA,TRBJ1-2,NA,TRBV7-9,TGTGCCAGCAGCTTCGCGGGGGGGACCCTCTATGGCTACACCTTC,CASSFAGGTLYGYTF
NA,TRBJ2-7,TRBD1,TRBV6-1,TGTGCCAGCAGTGAAGAGGGCGGCGGACAGGGATCCGACGAGCAGTACTTC,CASSEEGGGQGSDEQYF
NA,TRBJ1-2,TRBD1,TRBV13,TGTGCCAGCAGCTTCGGGGACAGGGGCTACTATGGCTACACCTTC,CASSFGDRGYYGYTF
once,TRBJ2-2,TRBD2,TRBV5-4,TGTGCCAGCAGCCTAGGACTAGCGGAGACCGGGGAGCTGTTTTTT,CASSLGLAETGELFF
once,TRBJ1-5,TRBD1,TRBV27,TGTGCCAGCAGTACCGGACAGGGCGCTTATAGCAATCAGCCCCAGCATTTT,CASSTGQGAYSNQPQHF
NA,TRBJ1-1,NA,TRBV6-5,TGTGCCAGCAGCCCGACCCAGGAAATGAACACTGAAGCTTTCTTT,CASSPTQEMNTEAFF
NA,TRBJ2-2,NA,TRBV6-6,TGTGCCAGCAGTCCCCCCCGGACCTCGCCCGGGGAGCTGTTTTTT,CASSPPRTSPGELFF
once,TRBJ2-2,NA,TRBV19,TGTGCCACGACAAACGCGAACACCGGGGAGCTGTTTTTT,CATTNANTGELFF
NA,TRBJ1-5,NA,TRBV15,TGTGCCACCAGCGGAAAGACAGCTCGACAGCCCCAGCATTTT,CATSGKTARQPQHF
NA,TRBJ2-4,NA,TRBV6-2/TRBV6-3,TGTGCCAGCAGTTACCCCCTAGCAGGAACCAAAAACATTCAGTACTTC,CASSYPLAGTKNIQYF
NA,TRBJ2-7,TRBD1,TRBV7-2,TGTGCCAGCAGCTTTAACAGGGGGCTTGAGCAGTACTTC,CASSFNRGLEQYF